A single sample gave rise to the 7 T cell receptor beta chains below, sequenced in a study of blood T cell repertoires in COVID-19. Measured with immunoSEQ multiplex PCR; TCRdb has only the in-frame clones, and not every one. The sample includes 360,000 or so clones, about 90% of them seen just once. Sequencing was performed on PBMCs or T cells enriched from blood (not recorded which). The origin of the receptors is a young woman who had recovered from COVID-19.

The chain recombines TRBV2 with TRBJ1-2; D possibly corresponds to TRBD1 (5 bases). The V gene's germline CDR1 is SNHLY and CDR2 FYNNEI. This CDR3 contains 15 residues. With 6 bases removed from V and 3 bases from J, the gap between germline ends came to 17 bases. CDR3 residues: CASRVQGAYYYGYTF. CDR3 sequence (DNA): TGTGCCAGCAGGGTTCAAGGGGCGTATTACTATGGCTACACCTTC. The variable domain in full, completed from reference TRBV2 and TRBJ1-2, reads EPEVTQTPSHQVTQMGQEVILRCVPISNHLYFYWYRQILGQKVEFLVSFYNNEISEKSEIFDDQFSVERPDGSNFTLKIRSTKLEDSAMYFCASRVQGAYYYGYTFGSGTRLTVV.

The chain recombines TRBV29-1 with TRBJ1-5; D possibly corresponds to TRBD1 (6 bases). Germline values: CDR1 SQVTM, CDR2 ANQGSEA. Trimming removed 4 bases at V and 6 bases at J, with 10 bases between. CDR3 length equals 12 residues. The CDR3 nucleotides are TGCAGCGTTGGGGAGACAGGTCAGCCCCAGCATTTT. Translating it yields CSVGETGQPQHF.

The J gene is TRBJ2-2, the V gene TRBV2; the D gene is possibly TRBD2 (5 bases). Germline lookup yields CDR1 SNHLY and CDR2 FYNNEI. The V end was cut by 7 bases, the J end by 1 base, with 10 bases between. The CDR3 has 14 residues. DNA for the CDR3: TGTGCCAGCAAGCGGCTAGGGAACACCGGGGAGCTGTTTTTT. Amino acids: CASKRLGNTGELFF.

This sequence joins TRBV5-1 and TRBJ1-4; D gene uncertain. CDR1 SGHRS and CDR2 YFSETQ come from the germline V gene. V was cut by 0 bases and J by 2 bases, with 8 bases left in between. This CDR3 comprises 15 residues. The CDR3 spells CASSLASGTNEKLFF. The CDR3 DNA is TGCGCCAGCAGCTTGGCATCAGGCACTAATGAAAAACTGTTTTTT.

For the CDR3, the DNA is TGTGCCAGCAGTGAAGTCCCGACAGGGAGCACTGAAGCTTTCTTT. As protein: CASSEVPTGSTEAFF. The rearrangement links TRBV2 to TRBJ1-1; 7 bases line up with TRBD1. From germline, CDR1 is SNHLY and CDR2 FYNNEI. With V trimmed by 1 base and J by 4 bases, 6 bases remained unmatched. This CDR3 contains 15 residues.

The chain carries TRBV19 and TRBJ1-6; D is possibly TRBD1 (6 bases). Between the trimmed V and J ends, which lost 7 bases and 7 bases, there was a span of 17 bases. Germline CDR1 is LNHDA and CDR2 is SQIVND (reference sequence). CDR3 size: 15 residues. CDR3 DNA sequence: TGTGCCAGTACCCCCGACACAGGGATGAATTCACCCCTCCACTTT. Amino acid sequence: CASTPDTGMNSPLHF.

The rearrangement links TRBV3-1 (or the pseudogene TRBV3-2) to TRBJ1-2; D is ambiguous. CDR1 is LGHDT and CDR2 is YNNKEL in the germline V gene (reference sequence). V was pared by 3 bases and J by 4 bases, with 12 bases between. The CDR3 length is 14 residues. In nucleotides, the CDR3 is TGTGCCAGCAGCCAGGGAGACGGGGTCTATGGCTACACCTTC. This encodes CASSQGDGVYGYTF.